Listed below are T cell receptor beta chains from one sample, sequenced in a study of Ad26.COV2.S vaccination and SARS-CoV-2 variants. The protocol was immunoSEQ multiplex PCR, while the TCRdb copy is restricted to in-frame clones and leaves out a portion. The sample yields around 350,000 clones, 92% seen once. The material sequenced was peripheral blood, taken after recovery from COVID-19. Every receptor here comes from a human donor who had recovered from COVID-19. Each CDR3 is given with its conserved first and last residue. D genes are given only for firm matches. Part of the rows lack a size; the others show once, few, many or a class for expanded clones.

TRBJ2-7	NA	TRBD1	13	TRBV12-3/TRBV12-4	CASSFRQGAEQYF	TGTGCCAGCAGTTTCCGACAGGGGGCCGAGCAGTACTTC
TRBJ2-5	NA	NA	13	TRBV18	CASSPMAQETQYF	TGTGCCAGCTCACCGATGGCCCAAGAGACCCAGTACTTC
TRBJ1-1	NA	NA	13	TRBV11-2	CASKRSEGTEAFF	TGTGCCAGCAAAAGGTCGGAGGGCACTGAAGCTTTCTTT
TRBJ2-3	NA	TRBD2	16	TRBV6-2/TRBV6-3	CASSPRGRGGSDTQYF	TGTGCCAGCAGCCCTAGGGGGCGGGGGGGATCAGATACGCAGTATTTT
TRBJ1-1	NA	TRBD1	16	TRBV3-1/TRBV3-2	CASSHKFGTANTEAFF	TGTGCCAGCAGCCATAAATTCGGGACAGCGAACACTGAAGCTTTCTTT
TRBJ1-1	NA	TRBD1	15	TRBV6-5	CASSPTGTGGTEAFF	TGTGCCAGCAGTCCAACCGGGACAGGGGGCACTGAAGCTTTCTTT
TRBJ2-7	NA	NA	18	TRBV15	CATSREPAGRAGPYEQYF	TGTGCCACCAGCAGGGAGCCGGCGGGGAGAGCGGGCCCCTACGAGCAGTACTTC
TRBJ2-7	NA	NA	16	TRBV7-4	CASSSRAGRVVCEQYF	TGTGCCAGCAGCTCGCGGGCGGGCAGGGTAGTTTGCGAGCAGTACTTC
TRBJ2-2	NA	TRBD1	15	TRBV12-5	CASGLGTGDIGELFF	TGTGCTAGTGGTTTGGGGACAGGGGATATCGGGGAGCTGTTTTTT
TRBJ1-2	NA	NA	12	TRBV6-1	CASSDGLVGYTF	TGTGCCAGCAGTGACGGGCTTGTTGGCTACACCTTC
TRBJ2-1	once	NA	15	TRBV7-8	CASSALARLYNEQFF	TGTGCCAGCAGCGCCTTAGCGAGGCTATACAATGAGCAGTTCTTC
TRBJ2-5	once	NA	15	TRBV19	CASSIVGAAQETQYF	TGTGCCAGTAGTATAGTCGGCGCGGCCCAAGAGACCCAGTACTTC
TRBJ2-5	once	TRBD2	16	TRBV2	CASRKSGGVGKETQYF	TGTGCCAGCAGAAAGAGCGGGGGGGTTGGCAAGGAGACCCAGTACTTC
TRBJ2-3	NA	NA	15	TRBV12-5	CASGLGGSSTDTQYF	TGTGCTAGTGGTTTGGGCGGGTCTAGCACAGATACGCAGTATTTT
TRBJ2-3	NA	TRBD1	14	TRBV10-3	CAISAGQASDTQYF	TGTGCCATCAGTGCTGGACAGGCCTCAGATACGCAGTATTTT
TRBJ1-5	NA	TRBD1	19	TRBV6-6	CASSRHIGVQGGSNQPQHF	TGTGCCAGCAGTCGACATATCGGCGTACAGGGGGGCAGCAATCAGCCCCAGCATTTT